This T cell receptor (beta chain) was captured in a study of vaccination effects on CD4 cells after COVID-19. Background on the study: Post-vaccine specimens were collected at a median of 72 days following the second dose. The study's findings and limits: In people who had recovered, most post-vaccine spike-reactive clones were new vaccine-induced clones. Marked contraction was observed in infection-induced and vaccine-induced clones late after vaccination.

A remark on this clone: The antigen remains undetermined.

The CDR3 length is 17 residues. After removal of 2 bases from V and 7 bases from J, the junction contained 13 bases not matched to a gene. Germline CDR1 is SGHTA and CDR2 is FQGNSA. Profiled with immunoSEQ multiplex PCR; TCRdb holds only in-frame clones, not every one. The sample has more than 15,000 clones, about four fifths seen once. ViraFEST expansion of antigen-specific CD4+ T cells with viral peptide pools preceded sequencing. Having been cultured for about 10 days, the cells underwent CD4+ T cell isolation. From March to December 2020, the person had a SARS-CoV-2 infection that was confirmed by PCR. Each person got two doses of an mRNA SARS-CoV-2 vaccine, BNT162b2 or mRNA-1273. It was with about 10 IU/ml IL-2 and 9.5 to 10 ug/ml peptides that around 1.8 million PBMC per well were cultured.

This chain joins TRBV7-2 and TRBJ2-1; 8 bases map to TRBD2. This specimen was CD4+ T cells from PBMCs cultured with SARS-CoV-2 spike peptides, taken after COVID-19 vaccination. The sequence derives from a human donor who had a prior SARS-CoV-2 infection. CDR3 sequence: CASSLYAASGGKNEQFF. CDR3 sequence (DNA): TGTGCCAGCAGCTTATACGCCGCGAGCGGGGGAAAGAATGAGCAGTTCTTC.